This entry concerns a single T cell receptor beta chain. Its antigen remains unknown. The CDR3 consists of 22 residues. J was trimmed by 0 bases and V by 3 bases; bases with no gene match: 20. Germline V gene lookup returns CDR1 SQVTM and CDR2 ANQGSEA. Here immunoSEQ multiplex PCR was the method, and the copy in TCRdb shows in-frame clones only, minus some. This table holds 2 million to 2.5 million clones, around 95% found once. This sample is drawn from a study of shared clonotypes between healthy human individuals. Whole-study findings and limits: The study found 4.5% to 6% of naive CD4 clonotypes shared across a few donors. For sorted subsets, rarefaction showed incomplete sequencing despite large depth.

Splitting of CD4+ cells produced CD45RA+ naive and CD45RA-negative memory subsets. The chain combines TRBV29-1 with TRBJ2-1; 13 bases agree with TRBD2. Sequencing was performed on naive CD4+ T cells sorted from blood. Indicated subset: CD45RA+ positively selected. The receptor was derived from a man younger than 30 in good health. The CDR3 spells CSVEPRRTSGSSPLSSYNEQFF. The CDR3 DNA sequence: TGCAGCGTTGAGCCGCGGAGGACTAGCGGGAGTTCCCCCCTCAGCTCCTACAATGAGCAGTTCTTC.